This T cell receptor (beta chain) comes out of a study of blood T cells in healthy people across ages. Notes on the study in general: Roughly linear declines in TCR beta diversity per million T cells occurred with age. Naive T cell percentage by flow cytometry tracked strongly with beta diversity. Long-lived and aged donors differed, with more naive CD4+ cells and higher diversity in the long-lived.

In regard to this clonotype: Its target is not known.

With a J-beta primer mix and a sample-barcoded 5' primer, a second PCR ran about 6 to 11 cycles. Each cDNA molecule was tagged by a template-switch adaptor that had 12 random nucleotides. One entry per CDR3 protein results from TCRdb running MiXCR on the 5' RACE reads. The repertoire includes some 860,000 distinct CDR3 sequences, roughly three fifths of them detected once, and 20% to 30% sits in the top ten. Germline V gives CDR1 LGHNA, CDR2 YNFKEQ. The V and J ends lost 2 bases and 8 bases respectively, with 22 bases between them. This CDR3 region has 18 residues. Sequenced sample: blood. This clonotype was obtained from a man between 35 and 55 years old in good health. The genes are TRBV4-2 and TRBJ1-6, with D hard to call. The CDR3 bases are TGTGCCAGCAGCCAATTGGGCGACCGCGACCCCATTCATTCACCCCTCCACTTT. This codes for CASSQLGDRDPIHSPLHF.